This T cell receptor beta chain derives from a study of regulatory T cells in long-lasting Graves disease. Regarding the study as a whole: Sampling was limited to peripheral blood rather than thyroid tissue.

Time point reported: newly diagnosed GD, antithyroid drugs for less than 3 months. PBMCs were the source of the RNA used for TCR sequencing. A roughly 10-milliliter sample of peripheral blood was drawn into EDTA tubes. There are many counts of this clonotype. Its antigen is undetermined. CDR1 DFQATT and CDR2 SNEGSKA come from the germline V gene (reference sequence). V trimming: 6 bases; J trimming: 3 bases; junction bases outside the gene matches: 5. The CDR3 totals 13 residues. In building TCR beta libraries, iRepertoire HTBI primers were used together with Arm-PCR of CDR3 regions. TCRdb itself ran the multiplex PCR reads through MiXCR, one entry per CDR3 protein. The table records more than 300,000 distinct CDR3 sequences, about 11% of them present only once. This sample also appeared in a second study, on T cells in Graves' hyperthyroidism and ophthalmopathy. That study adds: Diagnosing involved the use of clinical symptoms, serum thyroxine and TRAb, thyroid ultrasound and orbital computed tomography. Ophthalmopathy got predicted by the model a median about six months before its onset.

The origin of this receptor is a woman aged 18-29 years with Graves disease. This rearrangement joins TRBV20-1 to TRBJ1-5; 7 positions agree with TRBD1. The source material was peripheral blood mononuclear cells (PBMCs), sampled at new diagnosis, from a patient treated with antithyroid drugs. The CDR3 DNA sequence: TGCAGTGCGGGGGGACAGACCAATCAGCCCCAGCATTTT. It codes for CSAGGQTNQPQHF.